The T cell receptor (beta chain) described here comes from a study of cytomegalovirus exposure and HLA in healthy donors. Study-wide points: From TCR beta sequences, most subjects' HLA-A and HLA-B alleles were reportedly predicted accurately. Presence/absence comparisons presumed near-even sequencing depth among donors.

V shed 5 bases, J shed 1 base, and the junction held 8 bases outside the gene matches. Germline CDR1 is SGHNT and CDR2 is YENEEA. The CDR3 contains 16 residues. Use of 60 Vbeta and 13 Jbeta primers characterized the PCR. TCRdb keeps only in-frame clones here, not all; method: immunoSEQ multiplex PCR. Of 200,000 to 250,000 clones listed, approximately 70% are singletons. A word on this clone: Antigen specificity is unknown.

Specimen: PBMCs. The chain links TRBV11-3 to TRBJ1-3; 7 bases fit TRBD1. This sequence originates from a woman in her thirties in good health and CMV-seronegative. The CDR3 nucleotides read TGTGCCAGCAGCCCCCTGGGACAGTTTTCTGGAAACACCATATATTTT. It translates to CASSPLGQFSGNTIYF.